This T cell receptor (beta chain) was sequenced during a study of OX40 agonist ivuxolimab in advanced cancers. At the level of the study: Earlier anti-PD-1, anti-PD-L1 or anti-CTLA-4 therapy was permitted; over 35% had received some. Study outcomes and limitations: The study found that CD8+ T cells averaged more expanded clones than CD4+. Doses of 0.1 to 3.0 mg/kg were accompanied by clonal expansion of CD4+ and CD8+ blood T cells by week 6.

Using immunoSEQ multiplex PCR, the repertoire was profiled, and TCRdb retains in-frame clones only, with some absent. The data contain 55,000 to 75,000 clones, about nine tenths of them singletons. The germline gives CDR1 LNHDA, CDR2 SQIVND (reference sequence). The CDR3 covers 12 residues. Trimming removed 5 bases from V and 0 bases from J, with 5 bases in between. With respect to this clone: Its antigen is not known.

This TCR was recovered from an adult with an advanced solid tumor such as melanoma, head and neck, liver or kidney cancer. This rearrangement joins TRBV19 to TRBJ2-7, with D unresolved. The specimen was CD4+ or CD8+ T cells sorted from blood, collected in a trial of the OX40 agonist ivuxolimab. The CDR3 here is CASSSSSYEQYF. CDR3 bases: TGTGCCAGTAGTTCCAGCTCCTACGAGCAGTACTTC.